Sequencing of this TCR beta chain was carried out in a study of T-cell memory formation after mild COVID-19. Study information: The study found TCR clusters largely donor specific.

This clonotype turned up a few times. TCRdb used MiXCR to reprocess the 5' RACE reads, holding one entry per CDR3 protein. The data hold roughly 58,000 distinct CDR3 sequences, with around 9.5% observed a single time. The CDR3 contains 15 residues. V lost 5 bases to trimming and J lost 1 base, with 16 bases between them. The V gene's germline CDR1 is DFQATT and CDR2 SNEGSKA (reference sequence). This receptor was identified in a man between 18 and 29 years old who had mild COVID-19 (a few samples of this study predate the infection). Cell type and time point are not known. Sequencing was carried out using PBMCs or a T cell subset sorted from them (not recorded which). The chain employs TRBV20-1 and TRBJ2-3; D is possibly TRBD1 or TRBD2 (6 bases each). The CDR3 DNA is TGCAGTGCTGGACCTTCGGGGGCCGGCACAGATACGCAGTATTTT. Its protein product is CSAGPSGAGTDTQYF.